Listed here is a single T cell receptor (beta chain). No antigen is known for it. This sample is drawn from a study of Graves' ophthalmopathy and Graves' hyperthyroidism. General study findings and limits: The majority of expanded thyroid clonotypes above 0.001 frequency also occurred in blood.

A diagnosis was made from clinical symptoms together with serum thyroxine, TRAb, thyroid ultrasound and orbital computed tomography. The source of the PBMCs was 8 to 10 ml of fresh peripheral blood. Trimming took 1 base from V and 4 from J, leaving 17 bases between them. CDR3 length: 16 amino acids. Per the germline V gene, CDR1 is LNHNV and CDR2 is YYDKDF (reference sequence). RNA served as the template for amplifying TCR beta CDR3 regions. HTBI-primed first-round RT-PCR preceded second-round multiplex PCR. TCRdb redid the calling of the multiplex PCR reads with MiXCR, one entry per CDR3 protein. This sample carries a few hundred thousand distinct CDR3 sequences, 15% to 20% of them seen once, and the ten largest clones take roughly an eighth.

This sequence was found in an adult man with Graves' ophthalmopathy. Sequencing was carried out using peripheral blood. The chain joins TRBV15 to TRBJ2-7, with D tentatively TRBD1 (5 bases). CDR3 sequence (DNA): TGTGCCACCAGCAGAGTCCAGGGCCAAGGAAAATACGAGCAGTACTTC. Protein sequence: CATSRVQGQGKYEQYF. Supplemented by reference TRBV15 and TRBJ2-7, the full variable domain reads DAMVIQNPRYQVTQFGKPVTLSCSQTLNHNVMYWYQQKSSQAPKLLFHYYDKDFNNEADTPDNFQSRRPNTSFCFLDIRSPGLGDTAMYLCATSRVQGQGKYEQYFGPGTRLTVT.